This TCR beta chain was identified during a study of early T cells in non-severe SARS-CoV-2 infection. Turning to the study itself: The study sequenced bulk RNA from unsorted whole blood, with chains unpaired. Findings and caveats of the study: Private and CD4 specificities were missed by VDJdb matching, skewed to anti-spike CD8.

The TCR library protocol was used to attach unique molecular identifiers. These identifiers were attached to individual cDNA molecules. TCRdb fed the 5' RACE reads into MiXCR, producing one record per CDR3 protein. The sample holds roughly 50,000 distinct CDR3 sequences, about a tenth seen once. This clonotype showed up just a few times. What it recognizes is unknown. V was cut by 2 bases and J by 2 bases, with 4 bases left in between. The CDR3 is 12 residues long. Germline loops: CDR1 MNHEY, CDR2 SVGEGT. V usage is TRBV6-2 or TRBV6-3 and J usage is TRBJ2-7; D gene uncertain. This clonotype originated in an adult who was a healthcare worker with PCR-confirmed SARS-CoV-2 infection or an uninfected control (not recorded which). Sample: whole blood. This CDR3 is CASSYVPYEQYF. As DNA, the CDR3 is TGTGCCAGCAGTTACGTCCCCTACGAGCAGTACTTC.